This T cell receptor (beta chain) was documented in a study of regulatory T cells in long-lasting Graves disease. TCR beta libraries were built with iRepertoire HTBI primers and Arm-PCR of CDR3 regions. How the authors handled the data: Samples revealed approximately 60 TRBV and 14 TRBJ segments. TCRdb independently ran MiXCR on the multiplex PCR reads; one entry per CDR3 protein. What appears here as the V and J calls and clone size reflects TCRdb's work, not the paper's. The data show roughly 610,000 distinct CDR3 sequences, about 15% seen once. Points from the study as a whole: Persistent disease samples used TRBV28, TRBJ1-2 and TRBJ2-5 preferentially.

This clonotype was seen at least ten times. What it binds is unknown. Time point in this sample: newly diagnosed GD, antithyroid drugs for less than 3 months. Construction of the TCR library relied on RNA isolated from PBMCs. The peripheral blood volume drawn was 8 to 9.5 milliliters, and it was collected into EDTA tubes. From germline, CDR1 is SGHRS and CDR2 YFSETQ. CDR3 length: 18 amino acids. V was pared by 3 bases and J by 4 bases, with 13 bases of the junction left unmatched. This same sample was also part of a study on T cells in Graves' hyperthyroidism and ophthalmopathy.

The genes are TRBV5-1 and TRBJ1-5; 10 nucleotides match TRBD1. The TCR comes from a young woman with Graves disease. The material sequenced was peripheral blood mononuclear cells (PBMCs), taken at new diagnosis, from a patient treated with antithyroid drugs. The CDR3 here is CASSYRPTGQGQNQPQHF. The CDR3 nucleotides read TGCGCCAGCAGCTACAGGCCCACGGGACAGGGGCAAAATCAGCCCCAGCATTTT.